A selection of T cell receptor beta chains follows, all from one sample in a study of blood T cell repertoires in COVID-19. Assay: immunoSEQ multiplex PCR; the TCRdb copy retains only in-frame clones and omits some. The repertoire holds 200,000 to 300,000 clones, about four fifths seen once, with roughly 8% in the top ten. Sequenced input: peripheral blood. Receptors originate from a woman older than 75 with COVID-19, enrolled during active disease. Both conserved end residues are part of each CDR3.

J: TRBJ1-1
V: TRBV19
CDR3: CASIPLDRGRQAFF

J: TRBJ2-3
V: TRBV11-3
CDR3: CASSSGDASTDTQYF

J: TRBJ1-3
V: TRBV5-1
CDR3: CASSLDTGSGNTIYF

J: TRBJ1-2
V: TRBV6-1
CDR3: CASSEAGQSNYGYTF

J: TRBJ1-2
V: TRBV5-1
CDR3: CASSSDGANYGYTF

J: TRBJ2-3
V: TRBV3-1/TRBV3-2
CDR3: CASSQEVQATQYF

J: TRBJ1-4
V: TRBV7-2
CDR3: CASSTTGQFNEKLFF

J: TRBJ1-3
V: TRBV18
CDR3: CASSPITGSIAGNTIYF

J: TRBJ2-1
V: TRBV30
CDR3: CAWSHLAGGYNEQFF

J: TRBJ1-5
V: TRBV6-1
CDR3: CASSETQGTRPQHF

J: TRBJ2-5
V: TRBV4-3
CDR3: CASSQGRNQETQYF

J: TRBJ1-5
V: TRBV28
CDR3: CASSFPRGARNQPQHF

J: TRBJ2-5
V: TRBV7-9
CDR3: CASSPGGGRLETQYF

J: TRBJ2-7
V: TRBV7-2
CDR3: CASSSQLAGEVEQYF

J: TRBJ2-3
V: TRBV14
CDR3: CASSLSGTDTQYF